These 29 T cell receptor beta chains originate from one sample sequenced in a study of response to subunit inactivated influenza vaccine. MiXCR, applied by TCRdb to the RT-PCR reads, yields one record per CDR3 protein. This sample carries some 500,000 distinct CDR3 sequences, over 10% of them seen once, and the ten largest clones take around 13%. The sequencing used PBMCs from blood, collected 40 to 50 days after vaccination. The receptors derive from a man aged 45-65 years who received an inactivated influenza vaccine.

The chain employs TRBV19 and TRBJ2-7, with TRBD1 matching over 7 bases. This CDR3 has 16 residues. Per the germline V gene, CDR1 is LNHDA and CDR2 is SQIVND (reference sequence). V lost 4 bases, J lost 3 bases, and 12 bases stayed unmatched. Written as DNA, the CDR3 is TGTGCCAGTAGTACTTCCAGACAGGGCGGCCTCTACGAGCAGTACTTC. Translation gives CASSTSRQGGLYEQYF.

This clonotype was counted only a few times. J is TRBJ2-1 and V is TRBV4-1, with D uncertain. V dropped 5 bases and J dropped 13 bases, with 12 bases sitting between them. This CDR3 spans 11 amino acids. The germline V gene has CDR1 MGHRA and CDR2 YSYEKL. For the CDR3, the DNA is TGCGCCAGCAGCTTTGCAGGTATCCAGTTCTTC. As protein: CASSFAGIQFF.

There are a few counts of this clonotype. This chain connects TRBV6-5 to TRBJ2-7; D gene uncertain. CDR1 and CDR2 from the germline V gene are MNHEY and SVGAGI. The V end was cut by 1 base, the J end by 1 base, with 5 bases between. This CDR3 has 13 amino acids. In DNA form, the CDR3 reads TGTGCCAGCAGTTACTACTCATCCTACGAGCAGTACTTC. The encoded protein is CASSYYSSYEQYF.

The chain has TRBV20-1 and TRBJ1-1; weak D call: TRBD1 (6 bases). CDR1 is DFQATT, CDR2 SNEGSKA, per germline (reference sequence). This CDR3 contains 15 residues. Trimming pared 2 bases from V and 1 base from J, leaving 14 bases between. The CDR3 sequence is CSARRRGGWNTEAFF. The DNA for the CDR3 is TGCAGTGCTAGAAGACGAGGGGGTTGGAACACTGAAGCTTTCTTT.

The rearrangement uses TRBV6-5 and TRBJ2-1; D remains unclear. Germline V CDR1 and CDR2: MNHEY, SVGAGI. The CDR3 length is 17 residues. V was trimmed by 0 bases and J by 8 bases, leaving 20 bases between them. The DNA of the CDR3 is TGTGCCAGCAGTTACTCTGTTAAAGGGCTCTTCTCGCATGAGCAGTTCTTC. It translates to CASSYSVKGLFSHEQFF.

For this clonotype: The germline gene is not matched at one end of the junction; a read error may be the cause. The rearrangement joins TRBV7-7 to TRBJ2-7; 8 nucleotides match TRBD1. The CDR3 spans 14 residues. In germline, CDR1 is SSHAT, CDR2 FNYEAQ (reference sequence). CDR3 DNA sequence: TGTGCTAGCAGCATGGACAGGGCAGCTTTCGAGCAGTACTTC. As protein: CASSMDRAAFEQYF.

Ten or more counts support this clonotype. The chain couples TRBV11-2 to TRBJ2-3; 11 bases are shared with TRBD2. The CDR3 contains 15 residues. Germline CDR1 and CDR2: SGHAT and FQNNGV. With 5 bases clipped from V and 2 bases from J, the junction kept 3 bases outside the gene matches. CDR3 sequence reads: CASSRLAGTTDTQYF. The CDR3 bases are TGTGCCAGCAGCCGACTAGCGGGAACCACAGATACGCAGTATTTT.

The genes are TRBV7-9 and TRBJ2-5; tentative D call: TRBD1 (6 bases). V was clipped by 6 bases and J by 5 bases, with 13 bases between them. This CDR3 region has 13 residues. Per germline, CDR1 SEHNR and CDR2 FQNEAQ (reference sequence). The chain's CDR3 is CASSPRGIETQYF. In DNA, the CDR3 is TGTGCCAGCAGTCCGAGGGGGATTGAGACCCAGTACTTC.

This clonotype was seen more than once but under ten times. The V gene is TRBV5-1, the J gene TRBJ2-7; 7 bases line up with TRBD2. Germline values: CDR1 SGHRS, CDR2 YFSETQ. Germline trimming cut 1 base from V and 7 bases from J; bases unmatched to any gene: 8. The CDR3 has 14 amino acids. CDR3 region: CASSLRTSGVEQYF. The CDR3 coding sequence is TGCGCCAGCAGCTTGAGGACTAGTGGGGTGGAGCAGTACTTC. Filled out from reference TRBV5-1 and TRBJ2-7, the complete variable domain reads KAGVTQTPRYLIKTRGQQVTLSCSPISGHRSVSWYQQTPGQGLQFLFEYFSETQRNKGNFPGRFSGRQFSNSRSEMNVSTLELGDSALYLCASSLRTSGVEQYFGPGTRLTVT.

This clonotype has ten or more counts. The chain combines TRBV29-1 with TRBJ1-4; no definite D call. Trimming took 5 bases from V and 8 from J, leaving 9 bases between them. The CDR3 totals 11 residues. Germline assignment: CDR1 SQVTM and CDR2 ANQGSEA. DNA for the CDR3: TGCAGCGTTAGCCCTGGAGAAAAACTGTTTTTT. Its translation is CSVSPGEKLFF.

This clonotype came up a few times. This chain connects TRBV10-3 to TRBJ2-2; D call uncertain. CDR3 length: 16 amino acids. Germline-derived CDR1 and CDR2 are ENHRY and SYGVKD. V lost 5 bases, J lost 0 bases, and 13 bases lay in between. CDR3 sequence reads: CAISPTARSNTGELFF. The CDR3 nucleotides read TGTGCCATCAGTCCCACGGCGCGATCGAACACCGGGGAGCTGTTTTTT.

The chain links TRBV7-6 to TRBJ2-2; D is unclear. The CDR3 is 13 amino acids. Trimming stripped 11 bases from V and 1 base from J, with 11 bases between. Germline CDR1 and CDR2: SGHVS and FNYEAQ. CDR3 sequence (DNA): TGTGCCTCTGGCAGAGGGAACACCGGGGAGCTGTTTTTT. Protein: CASGRGNTGELFF.

This clonotype was recorded at least ten times. The V and J genes are TRBV5-6 and TRBJ1-2; 10 nucleotides line up with TRBD1. The length of the CDR3 is 16 residues. The trim removed 3 bases at V and 4 bases at J, leaving 9 bases unmatched. The germline CDR1 and CDR2 sequences are SGHDT and YYEEEE. CDR3 DNA: TGTGCCAGCAGCTCGGCGGGGGGACAGGGGTTCTATGGCTACACCTTC. Its translation: CASSSAGGQGFYGYTF.

This clonotype came up many times. The chain recombines TRBV5-1 with TRBJ2-3; 7 nucleotides match TRBD2. The V segment lost 1 base and the J segment 1 base; nucleotides outside the gene matches: 3. This CDR3 comprises 15 residues. The germline gives CDR1 SGHRS, CDR2 YFSETQ. The chain's CDR3 is CASSLRAGGTDTQYF. The CDR3 DNA follows: TGCGCCAGCAGCTTGAGGGCGGGAGGCACAGATACGCAGTATTTT.

Ten or more counts support this clonotype. This rearrangement joins TRBV7-2 to TRBJ1-6; 8 positions match TRBD1. This CDR3 comprises 15 residues. The J segment lost 7 bases and the V segment lost 5 bases, leaving 7 bases of the junction unmatched. Germline CDR1 and CDR2: SGHTA and FQGNSA. The CDR3 here is CASSPRTGNNSPLHF. DNA of the CDR3: TGTGCCAGCAGCCCTCGGACAGGGAACAATTCACCCCTCCACTTT.

The V and J genes are TRBV7-9 and TRBJ2-7, with 9 bases matching TRBD1. The V gene's germline CDR1 is SEHNR and CDR2 FQNEAQ (reference sequence). This CDR3 has 14 residues. J gave up 1 base and V 5 bases, and 3 bases lay outside the gene matches. The DNA for the CDR3 is TGTGCCAGCAGCGACAGGGGGAGTTCCTACGAGCAGTACTTC. The encoded protein is CASSDRGSSYEQYF.

The rearrangement uses TRBV28 and TRBJ2-1; 9 bases align to TRBD2. V shed 3 bases and J 0 bases; nucleotides not matched to a gene: 6. Per germline, CDR1 MDHEN and CDR2 SYDVKM. The CDR3 totals 17 residues. The CDR3 sequence is CASSFGGGAGSYNEQFF. The CDR3 DNA reads TGTGCCAGCAGTTTCGGCGGGGGGGCCGGCTCCTACAATGAGCAGTTCTTC. The whole variable domain, filled in from reference TRBV28 and TRBJ2-1, reads DVKVTQSSRYLVKRTGEKVFLECVQDMDHENMFWYRQDPGLGLRLIYFSYDVKMKEKGDIPEGYSVSREKKERFSLILESASTNQTSMYLCASSFGGGAGSYNEQFFGPGTRLTVL.

This clonotype was observed many times. This chain connects TRBV6-1 to TRBJ2-7, with 7 bases lining up with TRBD2. Germline CDR1 and CDR2: MNHNS and SASEGT. The CDR3 loop spans 14 amino acids. V dropped 3 bases and J dropped 6; count of bases not matched to a gene: 8. CDR3 protein: CASSESGASFEQYF. DNA for the CDR3: TGTGCCAGCAGTGAGAGCGGGGCATCTTTCGAGCAGTACTTC.

This clonotype came up a few times. The chain couples TRBV3-1 to TRBJ2-1; the D gene is possibly TRBD1 (5 bases). V shed 5 bases and J shed 0 bases, with 11 bases lying between them. CDR1 LGHDT and CDR2 YNNKEL come from the germline V gene (reference sequence). There are 15 residues in the CDR3. CDR3 in amino acids: CASSLTTDSYNEQFF. For the CDR3, the DNA is TGTGCCAGCAGCTTAACGACAGACTCCTACAATGAGCAGTTCTTC.

This clonotype appeared a few times. The chain employs TRBV3-1 and TRBJ2-1; 8 bases match TRBD2. The CDR3 is made up of 16 amino acids. Germline V lookup: CDR1 LGHDT, CDR2 YNNKEL (reference sequence). Germline trimming cut 3 bases from V and 9 bases from J; bases unmatched to any gene: 13. This chain's CDR3 is CASSHGLGLGGGEQFF. CDR3 in DNA: TGTGCCAGCAGCCATGGCTTGGGACTAGGTGGCGGTGAGCAGTTCTTC.

The table lists this clonotype with a few counts. The chain joins TRBV11-2 to TRBJ2-7, with a weak D call TRBD2 (7 bases). The CDR3 consists of 12 residues. Germline CDR1 is SGHAT and CDR2 is FQNNGV. V dropped 5 bases and J dropped 6 bases, with 11 bases sitting between them. This chain's CDR3 is CASSRGGGEQYF. Here the CDR3 DNA reads TGTGCCAGCAGCAGGGGGGGCGGCGAGCAGTACTTC.

V gene TRBV12-3 or TRBV12-4 combines with J gene TRBJ2-2; TRBD2 is a possible D gene (6 bases). CDR3 length equals 16 residues. Trimming took 1 base from V and 5 from J, leaving 14 bases between them. The CDR3 loop reads CASSLGGTWGTGELFF. CDR3 in DNA: TGTGCCAGCAGTTTAGGAGGGACTTGGGGAACCGGGGAGCTGTTTTTT.

This clonotype has just a few counts. The gene calls are TRBV9 and TRBJ2-1, with unresolved D. The germline CDR1 and CDR2 sequences are SGDLS and YYNGEE. This CDR3 spans 12 amino acids. V was pared by 0 bases and J by 10 bases, with 8 bases between. The CDR3 DNA is TGTGCCAGCAGCGTAGAACAGACCGAGCAGTTCTTC. Its protein product is CASSVEQTEQFF.

V and J are TRBV19 and TRBJ2-2; D is possibly TRBD1 (5 bases). This CDR3 has 15 residues. V lost 6 bases, J lost 4 bases, and 15 bases lay in between. Germline V gene data show CDR1 as LNHDA and CDR2 as SQIVND (reference sequence). CDR3 region: CASRRNDRITGELFF. As DNA, the CDR3 is TGTGCCAGTAGAAGGAATGACAGAATCACCGGGGAGCTGTTTTTT. The full variable domain, its missing parts supplied by reference TRBV19 and TRBJ2-2, is DGGITQSPKYLFRKEGQNVTLSCEQNLNHDAMYWYRQDPGQGLRLIYYSQIVNDFQKGDIAEGYSVSREKKESFPLTVTSAQKNPTAFYLCASRRNDRITGELFFGEGSRLTVL.

The chain links TRBV28 to TRBJ1-2, with 11 bases aligning to TRBD1. Germline lookup yields CDR1 MDHEN and CDR2 SYDVKM. Losses at the gene ends were 1 base for V and 6 bases for J; bases not matched to a gene: 7. There are 16 residues in the CDR3. In DNA, the CDR3 is TGTGCCAGCAGTTTATCGGACAGGGGGCGCATTAATGGCTACACCTTC. The encoded protein is CASSLSDRGRINGYTF.

The chain joins TRBV6-2 or TRBV6-3 to TRBJ2-1; 10 bases are a match to TRBD2. V lost 7 bases, J lost 3 bases, and 0 bases stayed unmatched. The CDR3 extends over 13 amino acids. Looked up from germline, CDR1 is MNHEY and CDR2 is SVGEGT. CDR3 sequence (DNA): TGTGCCAGCATAGCGGGGGGCTACAATGAGCAGTTCTTC. Residues: CASIAGGYNEQFF.

This clonotype was recorded at least ten times. The chain joins TRBV12-3 or TRBV12-4 to TRBJ2-2; 8 bases line up with TRBD1. V was pared by 5 bases and J by 1 base, with 0 bases of the junction left unmatched. The CDR3 sequence is 14 residues long. The CDR3 DNA is TGTGCCAGCAGTGGACAGGGGAACACCGGGGAGCTGTTTTTT. This sequence encodes CASSGQGNTGELFF.

J is TRBJ2-5 and V is TRBV2; perhaps TRBD1 as D (6 bases). Germline V lookup: CDR1 SNHLY, CDR2 FYNNEI. The V end was cut by 4 bases, the J end by 0 bases, with 9 bases between. The CDR3 extends over 14 amino acids. The CDR3 reads CASSVQGYQETQYF. In DNA, the CDR3 is TGTGCCAGCAGTGTACAGGGTTACCAAGAGACCCAGTACTTC.

In the case of this clonotype: Likely a read error: the CDR3 ends without its conserved phenylalanine or tryptophan. V gene TRBV12-3 or TRBV12-4 combines with J gene TRBJ2-7; tentative D call: TRBD1 (5 bases). V was shortened by 5 bases and J by 4 bases, with 15 bases between the two germline ends. The CDR3 length is 14 residues. The CDR3 DNA follows: TGTGCCAGCAGTATTACCTTACAGGAGTACGAGCAGTACCTC. It is translated as CASSITLQEYEQYL.